This T cell receptor beta chain emerged from a study of T cells in Graves' hyperthyroidism and ophthalmopathy. Study-wide points: Onset of ophthalmopathy came a median 6.5 months after the model predicted it. A 13 V-J model separated ophthalmopathy from stable hyperthyroidism.

Diagnoses used clinical symptoms, serum thyroxine and TRAb, thyroid ultrasound and orbital computed tomography. The PBMCs had their origin in about 9.7 ml of fresh peripheral blood. The CDR3 totals 13 residues. The ends were cut back, 6 bases at V and 1 base at J, with 12 bases in the middle. CDR1 and CDR2 from the germline V gene are SQVTM and ANQGSEA. Authors of the study amplified TCR beta CDR3 regions from RNA transcripts. A set of HTBI primers served as the primers for a first-round RT-PCR of the TCR CDR3. TCRdb analysed the multiplex PCR reads with MiXCR anew, one entry per CDR3 protein. The sample holds fewer than 650,000 distinct CDR3 sequences; approximately 14% are singletons and the top ten take about 6.6%. This clonotype was seen ten or more times. Its antigen is not known.

Sequencing was performed on blood. This TCR was sampled from a woman under 30 with Graves' ophthalmopathy. The chain joins TRBV29-1 to TRBJ1-2, with D possibly being TRBD1 (6 bases). The CDR3 DNA reads TGCAGCGTCCGGACAGAGAGTAACTATGGCTACACCTTC. The encoded protein is CSVRTESNYGYTF.